Listed below are T cell receptor beta chains from one sample, sequenced in a study of lymphopenia after photon versus proton radiotherapy. Measured with immunoSEQ multiplex PCR; TCRdb has only the in-frame clones, and not every one. The data contain 5,300 or so clones, around 89% of them singletons. The sample in question was peripheral blood, obtained from a patient treated with photon-based radiotherapy. The receptors were sampled from a young man with gastric cancer. CDR3s include the opening cysteine and the closing phenylalanine or tryptophan. Each record gives: clone size, V gene, J gene, D gene, CDR3 protein, CDR3 DNA. The D gene is left open where the match is weak. The size of a clone is reported for some rows only, either as once, few or many, or as a class for expanded clones.

clone_size: -; v_call: TRBV5-1; j_call: TRBJ2-7; d_call: TRBD1; cdr3_aa: CASTYRGTGDSEQYF; cdr3_nt: TGCGCCAGCACCTATCGGGGGACAGGGGATTCAGAGCAGTACTTC
clone_size: once; v_call: TRBV6-6; j_call: TRBJ1-1; d_call: -; cdr3_aa: CASSYPQGRDTEAFF; cdr3_nt: TGTGCCAGCAGTTACCCTCAGGGCCGGGACACTGAAGCTTTCTTT
clone_size: once; v_call: TRBV6-6; j_call: TRBJ2-2; d_call: -; cdr3_aa: CASAPLNTGELFF; cdr3_nt: TGTGCCAGCGCCCCCTTAAACACCGGGGAGCTGTTTTTT
clone_size: -; v_call: TRBV19; j_call: TRBJ1-5; d_call: TRBD1; cdr3_aa: CASSIIGTGGDQPQHF; cdr3_nt: TGTGCCAGTAGTATCATAGGGACAGGGGGCGATCAGCCCCAGCATTTT
clone_size: -; v_call: TRBV10-1; j_call: TRBJ1-1; d_call: -; cdr3_aa: CASSVGGSGNTEAFF; cdr3_nt: TGCGCCAGCAGTGTAGGGGGGAGCGGGAACACTGAAGCTTTCTTT
clone_size: few; v_call: TRBV6-5; j_call: TRBJ1-2; d_call: -; cdr3_aa: CASSPGALRGYTF; cdr3_nt: TGTGCCAGCAGTCCGGGGGCGCTAAGGGGCTACACCTTC
clone_size: -; v_call: TRBV6-6; j_call: TRBJ2-2; d_call: TRBD1; cdr3_aa: CASSSTGGTGELFF; cdr3_nt: TGTGCCAGCAGTTCAACAGGGGGCACCGGGGAGCTGTTTTTT
clone_size: -; v_call: TRBV2; j_call: TRBJ2-7; d_call: TRBD2; cdr3_aa: CASSRTSASYEQYF; cdr3_nt: TGTGCCAGCAGTAGGACTAGCGCGAGCTACGAGCAGTACTTC
clone_size: -; v_call: TRBV19; j_call: TRBJ2-7; d_call: -; cdr3_aa: CASSMGDSIYEQYF; cdr3_nt: TGTGCCAGTAGTATGGGGGACTCCATATACGAGCAGTACTTC
clone_size: -; v_call: TRBV5-1; j_call: TRBJ2-2; d_call: -; cdr3_aa: CASSWYYTGELFF; cdr3_nt: TGCGCCAGCAGCTGGTATTACACCGGGGAGCTGTTTTTT
clone_size: -; v_call: TRBV6-5; j_call: TRBJ1-5; d_call: TRBD1; cdr3_aa: CASSDRANQPQHF; cdr3_nt: TGTGCCAGCAGTGACAGGGCGAATCAGCCCCAGCATTTT
clone_size: -; v_call: TRBV19; j_call: TRBJ2-1; d_call: -; cdr3_aa: CASSIQGSNEQFF; cdr3_nt: TGTGCCAGTAGTATTCAGGGGAGCAATGAGCAGTTCTTC
clone_size: -; v_call: TRBV4-2; j_call: TRBJ2-5; d_call: -; cdr3_aa: CASSLGLAETQYF; cdr3_nt: TGTGCCAGCAGCCTAGGCCTAGCGGAGACCCAGTACTTC
clone_size: -; v_call: TRBV28; j_call: TRBJ1-1; d_call: -; cdr3_aa: CASSWVREVTEAFF; cdr3_nt: TGTGCCAGCAGCTGGGTCAGGGAGGTGACTGAAGCTTTCTTT
clone_size: -; v_call: TRBV11-2; j_call: TRBJ1-3; d_call: TRBD1; cdr3_aa: CASSPGTGGNTIYF; cdr3_nt: TGTGCCAGCAGCCCCGGGACAGGCGGAAACACCATATATTTT
clone_size: -; v_call: TRBV2; j_call: TRBJ2-7; d_call: -; cdr3_aa: CASSLDRNYEQYF; cdr3_nt: TGTGCCAGCAGTCTGGACAGAAACTACGAGCAGTACTTC
clone_size: -; v_call: TRBV11-2; j_call: TRBJ2-5; d_call: -; cdr3_aa: CASSLDQQTQYF; cdr3_nt: TGTGCCAGCAGCTTGGACCAACAGACCCAGTACTTC
clone_size: -; v_call: TRBV6-1; j_call: TRBJ2-3; d_call: -; cdr3_aa: CASSPVVESTQYF; cdr3_nt: TGTGCCAGCAGCCCTGTGGTGGAGAGTACGCAGTATTTT
clone_size: -; v_call: TRBV5-1; j_call: TRBJ2-5; d_call: TRBD1; cdr3_aa: CASQQQGLMETQYF; cdr3_nt: TGCGCCAGCCAGCAACAGGGGTTAATGGAGACCCAGTACTTC
clone_size: -; v_call: TRBV5-1; j_call: TRBJ1-1; d_call: -; cdr3_aa: CASSLDRVPDTEAFF; cdr3_nt: TGCGCCAGCAGCTTGGACAGGGTCCCTGACACTGAAGCTTTCTTT
clone_size: -; v_call: TRBV2; j_call: TRBJ1-5; d_call: -; cdr3_aa: CASRNGINSNQPQHF; cdr3_nt: TGTGCCAGCAGAAATGGGATTAATAGCAATCAGCCCCAGCATTTT
clone_size: few; v_call: TRBV7-3; j_call: TRBJ2-2; d_call: TRBD2; cdr3_aa: CASSLRPGPGGSGELFF; cdr3_nt: TGTGCCAGCAGCCTACGACCGGGACCGGGGGGATCCGGGGAGCTGTTTTTT
clone_size: -; v_call: TRBV28; j_call: TRBJ1-2; d_call: -; cdr3_aa: CASSLGGNYGYTF; cdr3_nt: TGTGCCAGCAGTTTAGGAGGGAACTATGGCTACACCTTC
clone_size: -; v_call: TRBV4-3; j_call: TRBJ1-4; d_call: -; cdr3_aa: CASSQTGRKDNEKLFF; cdr3_nt: TGCGCCAGCAGCCAAACCGGGAGGAAGGACAATGAAAAACTGTTTTTT
clone_size: -; v_call: TRBV2; j_call: TRBJ1-2; d_call: -; cdr3_aa: CASSSFSGPQGYTF; cdr3_nt: TGTGCCAGCAGTTCTTTCTCCGGGCCCCAGGGCTACACCTTC
clone_size: -; v_call: TRBV5-4; j_call: TRBJ1-1; d_call: -; cdr3_aa: CASSLSAQGNTEAFF; cdr3_nt: TGTGCCAGCAGCTTGTCGGCACAGGGGAACACTGAAGCTTTCTTT
clone_size: -; v_call: TRBV15; j_call: TRBJ2-1; d_call: -; cdr3_aa: CATSRVRFYNEQFF; cdr3_nt: TGTGCCACCAGCAGAGTTCGGTTCTACAATGAGCAGTTCTTC
clone_size: -; v_call: TRBV4-1; j_call: TRBJ2-1; d_call: -; cdr3_aa: CASRSEVGSGNEQFF; cdr3_nt: TGCGCCAGCAGATCCGAAGTGGGTAGCGGCAATGAGCAGTTCTTC
clone_size: -; v_call: TRBV7-2; j_call: TRBJ2-1; d_call: TRBD2; cdr3_aa: CASSLSRTSGFEQFF; cdr3_nt: TGTGCCAGCAGCCTCTCTCGGACTAGCGGGTTTGAGCAGTTCTTC
clone_size: -; v_call: TRBV4-1; j_call: TRBJ2-7; d_call: -; cdr3_aa: CASSQSNGDPYEQYF; cdr3_nt: TGCGCCAGCAGCCAATCGAACGGGGATCCCTACGAGCAGTACTTC
clone_size: -; v_call: TRBV9; j_call: TRBJ2-3; d_call: -; cdr3_aa: CASSGSGQTTDTQYF; cdr3_nt: TGTGCCAGCAGCGGATCGGGACAAACCACAGATACGCAGTATTTT
clone_size: -; v_call: TRBV7-3; j_call: TRBJ2-7; d_call: -; cdr3_aa: CASSLTGEDEQYF; cdr3_nt: TGTGCCAGCAGCCTAACCGGAGAGGACGAGCAGTACTTC
clone_size: once; v_call: TRBV2; j_call: TRBJ2-7; d_call: TRBD2; cdr3_aa: CASSEPTGDLASGREGSYEQYF; cdr3_nt: TGTGCCAGCAGCGAGCCGACAGGGGACCTAGCTAGCGGGAGAGAAGGTTCCTACGAGCAGTACTTC
clone_size: -; v_call: TRBV13; j_call: TRBJ2-3; d_call: -; cdr3_aa: CASSSSGRGDTQYF; cdr3_nt: TGTGCCAGCAGCTCCTCCGGGAGAGGGGATACGCAGTATTTT
clone_size: -; v_call: TRBV7-9; j_call: TRBJ1-1; d_call: -; cdr3_aa: CASSLVVGRNTEAFF; cdr3_nt: TGTGCCAGCAGCTTAGTTGTGGGGAGGAACACTGAAGCTTTCTTT
clone_size: -; v_call: TRBV15; j_call: TRBJ2-1; d_call: -; cdr3_aa: CATSSGAHDEQFF; cdr3_nt: TGTGCCACCAGCAGTGGGGCTCACGATGAGCAGTTCTTC
clone_size: -; v_call: TRBV28; j_call: TRBJ2-3; d_call: TRBD2; cdr3_aa: CASSLLTSAFTDTQYF; cdr3_nt: TGTGCCAGCAGTTTATTGACTAGCGCATTCACAGATACGCAGTATTTT
clone_size: -; v_call: TRBV5-4; j_call: TRBJ2-1; d_call: TRBD2; cdr3_aa: CASSTARLAGGPQGYNEQFF; cdr3_nt: TGTGCCAGCAGCACCGCACGACTAGCGGGAGGGCCTCAAGGGTACAATGAGCAGTTCTTC
clone_size: -; v_call: TRBV2; j_call: TRBJ2-3; d_call: -; cdr3_aa: CASRDGAPDTQYF; cdr3_nt: TGTGCCAGCAGGGACGGTGCCCCAGATACGCAGTATTTT
clone_size: -; v_call: TRBV6-5; j_call: TRBJ1-1; d_call: TRBD1; cdr3_aa: CASTPGQGGEAFF; cdr3_nt: TGTGCCAGCACCCCAGGACAGGGTGGAGAAGCTTTCTTT
clone_size: few; v_call: TRBV19; j_call: TRBJ1-5; d_call: TRBD1; cdr3_aa: CASSQDGDRGLWQPQHF; cdr3_nt: TGTGCCAGTAGCCAAGATGGGGACAGGGGGCTTTGGCAGCCCCAGCATTTT